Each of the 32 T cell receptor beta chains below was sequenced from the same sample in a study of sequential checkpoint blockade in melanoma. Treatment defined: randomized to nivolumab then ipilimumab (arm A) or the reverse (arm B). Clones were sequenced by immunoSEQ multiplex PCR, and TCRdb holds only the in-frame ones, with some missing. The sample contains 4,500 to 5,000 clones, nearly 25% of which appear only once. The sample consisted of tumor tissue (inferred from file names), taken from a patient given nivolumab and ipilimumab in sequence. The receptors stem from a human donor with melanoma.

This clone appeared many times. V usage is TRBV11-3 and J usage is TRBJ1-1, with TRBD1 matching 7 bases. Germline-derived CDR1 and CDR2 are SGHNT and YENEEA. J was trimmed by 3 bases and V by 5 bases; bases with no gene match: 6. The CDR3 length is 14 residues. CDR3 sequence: CASSKTGLDTEAFF. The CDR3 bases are TGTGCCAGCAGCAAGACAGGGTTGGACACTGAAGCTTTCTTT.

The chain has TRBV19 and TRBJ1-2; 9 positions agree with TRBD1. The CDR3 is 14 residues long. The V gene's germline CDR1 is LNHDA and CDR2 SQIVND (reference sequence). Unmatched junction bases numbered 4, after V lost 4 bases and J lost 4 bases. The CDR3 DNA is TGTGCCAGTAGTAGGGACAGGGACATCTATGGCTACACCTTC. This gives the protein CASSRDRDIYGYTF.

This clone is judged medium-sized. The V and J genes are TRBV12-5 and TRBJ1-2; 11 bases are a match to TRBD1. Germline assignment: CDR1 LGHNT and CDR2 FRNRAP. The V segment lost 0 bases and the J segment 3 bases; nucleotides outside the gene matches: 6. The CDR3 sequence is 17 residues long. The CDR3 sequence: CASGLVRGQGAYYGYTF. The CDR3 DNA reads TGTGCTAGTGGTTTGGTAAGAGGACAGGGGGCCTACTATGGCTACACCTTC.

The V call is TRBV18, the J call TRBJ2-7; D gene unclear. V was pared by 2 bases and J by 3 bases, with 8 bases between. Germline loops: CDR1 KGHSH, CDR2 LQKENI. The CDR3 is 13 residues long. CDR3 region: CASSPNNFYEQYF. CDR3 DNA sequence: TGTGCCAGCTCACCAAATAACTTCTACGAGCAGTACTTC. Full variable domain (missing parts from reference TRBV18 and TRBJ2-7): NAGVMQNPRHLVRRRGQEARLRCSPMKGHSHVYWYRQLPEEGLKFMVYLQKENIIDESGMPKERFSAEFPKEGPSILRIQQVVRGDSAAYFCASSPNNFYEQYFGPGTRLTVT.

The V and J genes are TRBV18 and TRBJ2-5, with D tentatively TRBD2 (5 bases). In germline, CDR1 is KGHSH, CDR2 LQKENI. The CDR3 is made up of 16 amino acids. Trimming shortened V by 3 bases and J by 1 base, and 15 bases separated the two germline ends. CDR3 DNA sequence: TGTGCCAGCTCACCGAACGTACGGACTTTCCAAGAGACCCAGTACTTC. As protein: CASSPNVRTFQETQYF.

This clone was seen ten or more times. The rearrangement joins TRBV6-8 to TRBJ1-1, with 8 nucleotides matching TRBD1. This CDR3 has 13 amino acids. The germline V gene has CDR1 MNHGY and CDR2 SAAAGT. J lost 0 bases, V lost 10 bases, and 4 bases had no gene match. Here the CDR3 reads CAIRQGMNTEAFF. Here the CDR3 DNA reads TGTGCCATCAGACAGGGGATGAACACTGAAGCTTTCTTT.

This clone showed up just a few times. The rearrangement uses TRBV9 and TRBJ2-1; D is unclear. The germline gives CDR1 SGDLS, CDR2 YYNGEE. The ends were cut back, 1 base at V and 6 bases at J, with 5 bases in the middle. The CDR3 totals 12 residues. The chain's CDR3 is CASSVRFNEQFF. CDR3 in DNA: TGTGCCAGCAGCGTACGTTTCAATGAGCAGTTCTTC. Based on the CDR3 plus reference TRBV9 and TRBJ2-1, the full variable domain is DSGVTQTPKHLITATGQRVTLRCSPRSGDLSVYWYQQSLDQGLQFLIQYYNGEERAKGNILERFSAQQFPDLHSELNLSSLELGDSALYFCASSVRFNEQFFGPGTRLTVL.

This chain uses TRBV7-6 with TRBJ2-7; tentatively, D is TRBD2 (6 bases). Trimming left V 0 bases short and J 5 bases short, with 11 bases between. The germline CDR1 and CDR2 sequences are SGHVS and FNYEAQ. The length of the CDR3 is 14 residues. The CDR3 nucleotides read TGTGCCAGCAGCTTAGCGGGGGGTTCCCACGAGCAGTACTTC. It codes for CASSLAGGSHEQYF.

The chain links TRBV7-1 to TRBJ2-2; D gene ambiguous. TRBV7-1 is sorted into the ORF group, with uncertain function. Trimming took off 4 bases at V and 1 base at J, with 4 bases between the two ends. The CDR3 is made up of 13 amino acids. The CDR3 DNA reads TGTGCCAGCAGCTTTTTGAACACCGGGGAGCTGTTTTTT. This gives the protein CASSFLNTGELFF.

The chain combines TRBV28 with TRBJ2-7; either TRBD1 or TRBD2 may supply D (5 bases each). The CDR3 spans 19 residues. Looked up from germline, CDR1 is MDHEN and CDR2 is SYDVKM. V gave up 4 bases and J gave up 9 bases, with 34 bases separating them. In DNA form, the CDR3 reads TGTGCCAGCAGTTATAATCCCGGGACGGCTTGGCGTTCCCGGGTAGGGCAGTACTTC. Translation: CASSYNPGTAWRSRVGQYF.

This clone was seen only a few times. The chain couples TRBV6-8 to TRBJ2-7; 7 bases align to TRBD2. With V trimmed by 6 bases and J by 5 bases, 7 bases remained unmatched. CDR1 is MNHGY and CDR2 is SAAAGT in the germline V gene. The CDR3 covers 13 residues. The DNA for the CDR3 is TGTGCCAGCAGCAGCGGGAAACGAGACGAGCAGTACTTC. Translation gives CASSSGKRDEQYF.

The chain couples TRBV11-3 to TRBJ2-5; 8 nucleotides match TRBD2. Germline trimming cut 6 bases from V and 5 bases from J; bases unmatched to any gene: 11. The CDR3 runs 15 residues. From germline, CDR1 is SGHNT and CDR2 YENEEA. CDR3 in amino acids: CASSLGGERGETQYF. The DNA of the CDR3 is TGTGCCAGCAGTCTGGGTGGGGAGCGGGGGGAGACCCAGTACTTC.

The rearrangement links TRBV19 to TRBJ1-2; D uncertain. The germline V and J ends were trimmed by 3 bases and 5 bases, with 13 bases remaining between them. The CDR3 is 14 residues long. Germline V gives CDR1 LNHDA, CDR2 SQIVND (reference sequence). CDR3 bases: TGTGCCAGTAGTATGTCCAAGGGTGATTATGGCTACACCTTC. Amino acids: CASSMSKGDYGYTF. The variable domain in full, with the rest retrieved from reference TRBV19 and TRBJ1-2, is DGGITQSPKYLFRKEGQNVTLSCEQNLNHDAMYWYRQDPGQGLRLIYYSQIVNDFQKGDIAEGYSVSREKKESFPLTVTSAQKNPTAFYLCASSMSKGDYGYTFGSGTRLTVV.

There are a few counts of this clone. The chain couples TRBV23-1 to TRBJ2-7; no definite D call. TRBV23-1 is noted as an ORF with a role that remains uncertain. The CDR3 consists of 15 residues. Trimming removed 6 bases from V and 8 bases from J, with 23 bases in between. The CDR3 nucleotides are TGCGCCAGCAGCCCTTCTGCGAACTCCTACGTCAAGCAGTACTTC. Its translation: CASSPSANSYVKQYF.

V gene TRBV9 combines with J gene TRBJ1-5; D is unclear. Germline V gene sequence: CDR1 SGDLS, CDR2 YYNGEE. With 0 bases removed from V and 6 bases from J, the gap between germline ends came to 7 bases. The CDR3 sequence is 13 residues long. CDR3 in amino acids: CASSVDWAQPQHF. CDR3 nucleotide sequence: TGTGCCAGCAGCGTAGACTGGGCTCAGCCCCAGCATTTT.

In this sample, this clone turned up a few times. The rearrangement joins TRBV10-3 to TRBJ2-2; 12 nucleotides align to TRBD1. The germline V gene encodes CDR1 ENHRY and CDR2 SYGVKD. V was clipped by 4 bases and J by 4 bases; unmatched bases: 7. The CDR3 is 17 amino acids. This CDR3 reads CAISGGTGGVFTGELFF. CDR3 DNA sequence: TGTGCCATCAGTGGGGGGACAGGGGGCGTTTTCACCGGGGAGCTGTTTTTT.

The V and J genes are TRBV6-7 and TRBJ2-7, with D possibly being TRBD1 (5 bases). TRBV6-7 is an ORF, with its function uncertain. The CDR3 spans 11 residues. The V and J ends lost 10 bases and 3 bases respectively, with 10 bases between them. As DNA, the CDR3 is TGTGCCATCAGGGTGAACTACGAGCAGTACTTC. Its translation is CAIRVNYEQYF.

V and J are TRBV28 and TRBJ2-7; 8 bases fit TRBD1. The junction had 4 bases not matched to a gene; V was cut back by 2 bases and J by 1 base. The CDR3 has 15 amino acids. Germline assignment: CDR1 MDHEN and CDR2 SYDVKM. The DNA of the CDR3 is TGTGCCAGCAGTTTAATAGGACAGGGATCCTACGAGCAGTACTTC. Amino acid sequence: CASSLIGQGSYEQYF.

The CDR3 loop reads CASIGQRNTEAFF. As DNA, the CDR3 is TGTGCCAGTATAGGACAGCGAAACACTGAAGCTTTCTTT. This chain connects TRBV18 to TRBJ1-1, with D possibly being TRBD1 (6 bases). V lost 9 bases, J lost 2 bases, and 13 bases lay in between. This CDR3 has 13 amino acids. Per the germline V gene, CDR1 is KGHSH and CDR2 is LQKENI.

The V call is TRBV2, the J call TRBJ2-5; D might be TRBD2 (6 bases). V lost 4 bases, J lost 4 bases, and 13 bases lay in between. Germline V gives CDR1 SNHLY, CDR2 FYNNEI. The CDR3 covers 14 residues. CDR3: CASSGTIPRETQYF. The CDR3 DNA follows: TGTGCCAGCAGTGGGACTATACCTCGAGAGACCCAGTACTTC.

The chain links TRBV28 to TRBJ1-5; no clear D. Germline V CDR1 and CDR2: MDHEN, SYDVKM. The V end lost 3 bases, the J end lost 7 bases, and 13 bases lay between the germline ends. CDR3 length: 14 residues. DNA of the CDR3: TGTGCCAGCAGTTTTCGGGAAGGGAGGCAGCCCCAGCATTTT. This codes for CASSFREGRQPQHF.

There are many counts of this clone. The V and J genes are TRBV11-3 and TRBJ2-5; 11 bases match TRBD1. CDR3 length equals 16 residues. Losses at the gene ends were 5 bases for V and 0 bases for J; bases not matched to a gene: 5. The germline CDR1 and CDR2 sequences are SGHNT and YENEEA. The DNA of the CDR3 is TGTGCCAGCAGCGCGCCGGGACAGGGGGACCAAGAGACCCAGTACTTC. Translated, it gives CASSAPGQGDQETQYF.

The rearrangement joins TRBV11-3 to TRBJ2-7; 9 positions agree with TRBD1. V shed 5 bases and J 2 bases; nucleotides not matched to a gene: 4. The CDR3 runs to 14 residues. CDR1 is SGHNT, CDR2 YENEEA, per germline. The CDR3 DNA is TGTGCCAGCAGCCCGGGACAGGGCCCCTACGAGCAGTACTTC. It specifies CASSPGQGPYEQYF.

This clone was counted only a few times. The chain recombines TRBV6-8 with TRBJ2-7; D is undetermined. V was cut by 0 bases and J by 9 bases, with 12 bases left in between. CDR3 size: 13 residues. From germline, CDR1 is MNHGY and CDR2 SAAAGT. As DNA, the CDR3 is TGTGCCAGCAGTTACTCGAGGAACTTGGGGCAGTACTTC. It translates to CASSYSRNLGQYF.

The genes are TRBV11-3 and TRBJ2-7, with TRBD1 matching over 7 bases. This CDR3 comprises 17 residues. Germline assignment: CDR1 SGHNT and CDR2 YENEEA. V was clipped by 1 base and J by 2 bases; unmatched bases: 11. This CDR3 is CASSLGDSGFYAYEQYF. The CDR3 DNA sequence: TGTGCCAGCAGCTTAGGGGACAGTGGATTTTATGCCTACGAGCAGTACTTC.

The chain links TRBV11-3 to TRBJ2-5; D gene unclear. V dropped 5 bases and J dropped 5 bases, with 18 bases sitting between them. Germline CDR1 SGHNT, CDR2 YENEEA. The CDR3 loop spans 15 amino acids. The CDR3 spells CASSPLGVFVETQYF. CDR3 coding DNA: TGTGCCAGCAGCCCGTTAGGAGTGTTTGTTGAGACCCAGTACTTC.

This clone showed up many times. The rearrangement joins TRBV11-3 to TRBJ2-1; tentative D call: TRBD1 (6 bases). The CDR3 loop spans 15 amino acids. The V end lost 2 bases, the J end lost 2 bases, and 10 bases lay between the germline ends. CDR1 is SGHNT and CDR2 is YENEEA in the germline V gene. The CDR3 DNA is TGTGCCAGCAGCTTATCAAGGGGGACCTACAATGAGCAGTTCTTC. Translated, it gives CASSLSRGTYNEQFF.

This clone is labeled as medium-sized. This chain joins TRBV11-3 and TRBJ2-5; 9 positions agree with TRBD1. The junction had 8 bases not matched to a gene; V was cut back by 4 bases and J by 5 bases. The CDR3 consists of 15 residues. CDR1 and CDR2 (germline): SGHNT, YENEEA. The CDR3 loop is CASSSQGQGLETQYF. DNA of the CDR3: TGTGCCAGCAGCTCACAAGGACAGGGGCTGGAGACCCAGTACTTC.

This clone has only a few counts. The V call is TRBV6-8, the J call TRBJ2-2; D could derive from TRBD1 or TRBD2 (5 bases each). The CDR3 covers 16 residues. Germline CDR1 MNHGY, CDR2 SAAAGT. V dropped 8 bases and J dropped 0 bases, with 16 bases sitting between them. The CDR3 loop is CASQDPGRSNTGELFF. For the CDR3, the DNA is TGTGCCAGCCAAGATCCGGGACGTTCGAACACCGGGGAGCTGTTTTTT.

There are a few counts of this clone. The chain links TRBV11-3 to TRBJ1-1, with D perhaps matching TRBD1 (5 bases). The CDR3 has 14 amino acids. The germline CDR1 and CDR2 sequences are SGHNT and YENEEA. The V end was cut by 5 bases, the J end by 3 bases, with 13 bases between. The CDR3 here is CASSHNIGDTEAFF. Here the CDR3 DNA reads TGTGCCAGCAGCCACAACATAGGGGACACTGAAGCTTTCTTT.

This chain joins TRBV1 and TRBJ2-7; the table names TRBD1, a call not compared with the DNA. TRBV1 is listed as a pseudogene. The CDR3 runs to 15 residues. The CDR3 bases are TGCGCCAGCAGCCAAGATTCTCGTATCAGTTACGAGCAGTACTTC. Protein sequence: CASSQDSRISYEQYF.

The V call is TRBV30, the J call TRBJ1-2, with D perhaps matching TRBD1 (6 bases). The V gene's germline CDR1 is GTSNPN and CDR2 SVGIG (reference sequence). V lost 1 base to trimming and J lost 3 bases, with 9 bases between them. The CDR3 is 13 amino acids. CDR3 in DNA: TGTGCCTGGAGTGATACAGGGTACTATGGCTACACCTTC. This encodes CAWSDTGYYGYTF.